This T cell receptor beta chain was retrieved from a study of blood T cells in healthy people across ages (dated by TCRdb to the mid-2010s). About the full investigation: Template switching captured roughly one uniquely barcoded TCR beta cDNA molecule per two T cells in model experiments. Age-related changes in TCR beta repertoire diversity were measured in the study by deep sequencing normalized with unique cDNA molecular identifiers. Four age groups were formed from the donors: young (average roughly 15 years), middle-aged (just under 40), aged (approximately 60) and long-lived (around 82). Two additional independent replicas of 1 million unique cDNA reads from the same blood draw were analyzed for two donors (one aged 18 to 29 and one aged 80 or older).

Library preparation used 5' RACE. These reads were obtained on an Illumina HiSeq 2500. The second PCR ran for roughly 7 to 12 cycles and used a J-beta primer mix along with a sample-barcoded 5' primer. A template-switch 5' adaptor carrying 12 random nucleotides introduced a unique molecular identifier onto each TCR beta cDNA molecule. Each sample yielded at least 2.5 million CDR3-containing paired-end reads. First-strand cDNA synthesis was performed from all RNA using the Mint cDNA synthesis kit, with priming by a TRBC-specific oligonucleotide. Following uracil-DNA glycosylase treatment, a first 18-cycle PCR with universal primers M1SS and BC2_uni_R was performed on all cDNA. In the source study's methods: Normalization of each sample was performed by random selection of 1 million high-quality reads, each carrying a distinct molecular identifier. Reads with shared molecular identifiers were discarded instead of being binned into consensus sequences. MiTCR, with a Q25 quality threshold and the strictest error-elimination algorithm, was used for CDR3 identification, clonotype clustering and error correction. A nonparametric unseen species model with Euler transformation was used to estimate lower-bound total TCR beta diversity. TCRdb took the public reads, trimmed them with fastp at Q25, ran MiXCR for clone calling and kept in-frame beta chains. One record per CDR3 amino acid sequence lists the most common genes and DNA. The V and J calls were not made by the authors but by TCRdb's processing. The sample profile shows about 760,000 distinct CDR3 sequences; approximately 25% of them were found once. Roughly 9% of the sample is held by the ten biggest clonotypes.

Trimming removed 4 bases from V and 1 base from J, leaving 11 bases between the germline ends. CDR1 and CDR2 were assigned from the germline V gene as SGHRS and YFSETQ. From its cysteine to its phenylalanine, the CDR3 spans 14 amino acids. The read is trimmed to its CDR3 DNA, 42 bases read in frame from base 1. Results and caveats for the whole study, not just this receptor: Conclusive comparison of naive and antigen-experienced compartments was prevented by the profiling of bulk unsorted PBMCs. Estimates of total diversity from one million sequenced T cells were regarded as lower bounds and underestimates. Compared with the aged group, the long-lived group had more naive CD4+ T cells, fewer expanded clones and increased TCR diversity, suggesting age selection. A strong correlation was found between observed TCR beta diversity and the percentage of naive T cells measured by flow cytometry. Observed TCR beta diversity per million T cells fell roughly linearly with age, and a significant reduction was already apparent by age roughly 40. Donor CMV infection status was unknown, potentially confounding age-related changes in expanded clonotypes.

This clonotype was observed a handful of times. No cognate antigen has been identified for it. Base qualities are not recorded, but no much larger clone differs from it by a single base. The donors were 40 or so Caucasian individuals from Russia, aged roughly 6 to 90 years, who were systemically healthy. About 10 milliliters of peripheral blood were collected from each donor into EDTA-treated Vacutainer tubes. Ficoll-Paque density-gradient centrifugation was used to isolate PBMCs, with at least 7 million per sample. Total RNA was extracted from PBMCs with Trizol reagent, with at least 5 micrograms obtained per sample. For every donor, an aliquot of PBMCs went through flow cytometry to measure the percentages of naive CD45RAhigh/CD27high T cells. These data were also filed under a second study, of T cells of mothers and their children. As that second paper reports: The donors were nine systemically healthy Caucasian individuals, made up of three mothers and their six children. cDNA synthesis consumed the entire amount of extracted RNA, loaded at 1.5 ug RNA in each 15 ul reaction. In the second PCR, the M1S primer introduced both the sample barcodes and 2-4 random nucleotides. Over 9.5 million TCR beta CDR3 reads were obtained for each mother, and some 3.1 million reads were obtained for each child. In both related and unrelated pairs, thymic selection shapes the output of TCR recombination in a similar way, with inherited differences having only a minor effect. Normalized repertoire overlap was always found to be slightly, but never significantly, higher in related mother-child pairs than in unrelated mother-child pairs. With a sensitivity of about 100 clones per million clonotypes, no persistent microchimeric T cell clones were detected. In the study, deep NGS was used to compare the TCR beta repertoires of mothers and children, and features distinguishing related mother-child pairs from unrelated individuals were sought. The mean age was roughly 40 +/- 4 years for the mothers and about 10 +/- 4 years for the children. After adapter ligation with NEBNext reagents, the libraries were sequenced on Illumina HiSeq 2000 with 100+100 nt paired-end reads. To prevent cross-contamination, the mother and child libraries were prepared one month apart and sequenced in separate runs. For each donor, somewhere between roughly 450,000 and 2,200,000 distinct TCR beta clonotypes were identified. Naive TCR beta clonotypes were estimated from low-frequency clonotypes matched to each donor's FACS-determined naive share, without sorting.

The V and J segments used are TRBV5-1 and TRBJ1-1; the D gene lacks a confident call. The sample comprised blood. The receptor was isolated from a boy between 10 and 17 years old in good health. The nucleotide sequence is TGCGCCAGCAGCGAGGCAGGACCGAACACTGAAGCTTTCTTT. It specifies CASSEAGPNTEAFF.